Ten or more counts support the clone carrying this TCR beta chain. The antigen remains undetermined. This sample was taken from a study of T cells after yellow fever vaccination. Points from the study as a whole: Clones from primary vaccination mostly reappeared after the booster (less than 98% CD4, 88% CD8).

TCRdb recomputed calls from the 5' RACE reads with MiXCR, one row per CDR3 protein. Here the sample spans some 350,000 distinct CDR3 sequences, roughly 6.1% being singletons. V shed 0 bases and J shed 3 bases, with 9 bases lying between them. Looked up from germline, CDR1 is SGHTA and CDR2 is FQGNSA. CDR3 length: 14 amino acids. Material: PBMCs, obtained 5 days after the yellow fever booster vaccination. The chain joins TRBV7-2 to TRBJ2-7, with D hard to call. This receptor was taken from a man aged 25 to 40 who received the YFV17D yellow fever vaccine. Here the CDR3 DNA reads TGTGCCAGCAGCTTAGCTAGGACGGACTACGAGCAGTACTTC. The encoded protein is CASSLARTDYEQYF.